These T cell receptor beta chains were read from a single sample in a study of cytomegalovirus exposure and HLA in healthy donors. Measured with immunoSEQ multiplex PCR; TCRdb has only the in-frame clones, and not every one. The sample contains 250,000 to 350,000 clones, roughly 90% of which appear only once. Material: PBMCs. These TCRs come from a young woman in good health and CMV-seropositive. Both conserved end residues are part of each CDR3. D genes are given only for firm matches. Clone size is stated in some rows and not others, as once, few, many or a class when expanded.

j_call | clone_size | d_call | v_call | cdr3_aa | cdr3_nt
TRBJ2-7 | few | - | TRBV27 | CASSQLVSHEQYF | TGTGCCAGCAGCCAACTGGTTTCCCACGAGCAGTACTTC
TRBJ2-3 | - | - | TRBV2 | CASRQTPSPTQYF | TGTGCCAGCAGGCAGACTCCCTCCCCTACGCAGTATTTT
TRBJ2-3 | - | TRBD2 | TRBV28 | CASRGLAGVTDTQYF | TGTGCCAGCAGGGGACTAGCGGGAGTCACAGATACGCAGTATTTT
TRBJ2-7 | - | - | TRBV7-2 | CASSAIASGYEQYF | TGTGCCAGCAGCGCCATAGCCTCGGGCTACGAGCAGTACTTC
TRBJ2-3 | - | - | TRBV27 | CASSLGHRTDTQYF | TGTGCCAGCAGTCTCGGACACCGCACAGATACGCAGTATTTT
TRBJ1-2 | few | - | TRBV4-2 | CASSQEEGRLSGYTF | TGTGCCAGCAGCCAAGAGGAGGGGCGCCTGAGTGGCTACACCTTC
TRBJ1-2 | - | - | TRBV7-2 | CASSLGTGSRGGYTF | TGTGCCAGCAGCTTGGGGACCGGGTCCCGAGGGGGCTACACCTTC
TRBJ2-3 | few | TRBD2 | TRBV28 | CASNAGTNSADTQYF | TGTGCCAGCAACGCTGGGACTAATTCAGCAGATACGCAGTATTTT
TRBJ2-1 | - | - | TRBV7-8 | CASSQPLKDEQFF | TGTGCCAGCAGCCAACCTCTGAAGGATGAGCAGTTCTTC
TRBJ2-2 | - | - | TRBV6-5 | CASSYGWGNTGELFF | TGTGCCAGCAGTTACGGTTGGGGGAACACCGGGGAGCTGTTTTTT
TRBJ2-3 | - | TRBD1 | TRBV30 | CAWSTGGGTDTQYF | TGTGCCTGGAGTACAGGGGGCGGCACAGATACGCAGTATTTT